Following are 23 T cell receptor beta chains from one sample sequenced in a study of blood T cell repertoires in COVID-19. Assay: immunoSEQ multiplex PCR; the TCRdb copy retains only in-frame clones and omits some. In the table there are around 200,000 clones, 84% of which are singletons. Sequenced input: peripheral blood. The origin of the receptors is a woman aged 70 to 79 with COVID-19, enrolled during active disease.

For the CDR3, the DNA is TGTGCCTGGAGTCTCCGCACAGGGATGTCGAGCACTGAAGCTTTCTTT. It encodes CAWSLRTGMSSTEAFF. This chain joins TRBV30 and TRBJ1-1; tentatively, D is TRBD1 (6 bases). CDR1 and CDR2 from the germline V gene are GTSNPN and SVGIG (reference sequence). V was shortened by 2 bases and J by 4 bases, with 20 bases between the two germline ends. This CDR3 spans 16 amino acids.

V is TRBV6-2 or TRBV6-3 and J is TRBJ1-2, with D unclear. The CDR3 extends over 12 amino acids. The germline gives CDR1 MNHEY, CDR2 SVGEGT. V lost 5 bases to trimming and J lost 7 bases, with 11 bases between them. In DNA, the CDR3 is TGTGCCAGCAGTCACGGGGAGGTTGGCTACACCTTC. This sequence encodes CASSHGEVGYTF.

The sample holds one count of this clone. The rearrangement links TRBV28 to TRBJ1-1; 7 bases line up with TRBD1. V shed 3 bases, J shed 11 bases, and the junction held 9 bases outside the gene matches. This CDR3 has 13 residues. The V gene's germline CDR1 is MDHEN and CDR2 SYDVKM. The CDR3 sequence: CASSLVRGSDAFF. Here the CDR3 DNA reads TGTGCCAGCAGTTTGGTCAGGGGGTCAGACGCTTTCTTT.

This clone appeared a single time. The rearrangement uses TRBV30 and TRBJ2-1; 10 bases agree with TRBD2. The germline V gene has CDR1 GTSNPN and CDR2 SVGIG (reference sequence). This CDR3 contains 16 residues. V shed 4 bases and J 10 bases; nucleotides not matched to a gene: 16. The CDR3 DNA reads as TGTGCCTGGACTCGTCTCCCAGCGGGGGGGCCGGGGGAGCAGTTCTTC. Translated, it gives CAWTRLPAGGPGEQFF.

The genes are TRBV27 and TRBJ2-7; 7 bases are shared with TRBD1. CDR1 is MNHEY and CDR2 is SMNVEV in the germline V gene (reference sequence). This CDR3 comprises 14 residues. Trimming removed 5 bases from V and 5 bases from J; junction bases left unmatched: 9. The CDR3 coding sequence is TGTGCCAGCAGTCTCGACAGGGTTTTCAACGAGCAGTACTTC. It yields the protein CASSLDRVFNEQYF.

This chain links TRBV6-5 with TRBJ2-2, with a possible D match to TRBD2 (6 bases). The CDR3 consists of 14 residues. V gave up 6 bases and J gave up 3 bases, with 11 bases separating them. Germline V gene data show CDR1 as MNHEY and CDR2 as SVGAGI. Here the CDR3 DNA reads TGTGCCAGCAGCCGGAGCGGGCACACCGGGGAGCTGTTTTTT. It translates to CASSRSGHTGELFF.

This chain joins TRBV7-3 and TRBJ2-2; 11 bases line up with TRBD2. Trimming at V came to 0 bases and at J to 4 bases, leaving 7 bases not matched to a gene. Germline V lookup: CDR1 SGHTA, CDR2 FQGTGA. The CDR3 runs to 18 residues. The CDR3 DNA sequence: TGTGCCAGCAGCTTAACTGGGAGTAGCGGGGGGGCCACCGGGGAGCTGTTTTTT. Protein: CASSLTGSSGGATGELFF.

The DNA for the CDR3 is TGTGCCAGCTCACCAAAGGGGGAGGGCAAATACGAGCAGTACTTC. Translation: CASSPKGEGKYEQYF. V gene TRBV18 combines with J gene TRBJ2-7; TRBD2 might be the D (7 bases). The CDR3 is 15 residues long. The germline CDR1 and CDR2 sequences are KGHSH and LQKENI. The V end was cut by 2 bases, the J end by 4 bases, with 15 bases between.

The V gene is TRBV6-5, the J gene TRBJ2-3; 8 nucleotides line up with TRBD1. CDR3 length equals 14 residues. Germline CDR1 reads MNHEY; CDR2 reads SVGAGI. Trimming removed 6 bases from V and 4 bases from J; junction bases left unmatched: 6. The DNA of the CDR3 is TGTGCCAGCAGGGCACCGGGACAGGCAGATACGCAGTATTTT. This encodes CASRAPGQADTQYF.

V usage is TRBV2 and J usage is TRBJ2-1; 8 bases fit TRBD2. CDR1 SNHLY and CDR2 FYNNEI come from the germline V gene. The ends lost 8 bases at V and 4 bases at J; junction bases unmatched: 13. The length of the CDR3 is 16 residues. The CDR3 reads CASGQSGGRTYNEQFF. DNA for the CDR3: TGTGCCAGCGGGCAGAGTGGCGGGAGGACGTACAATGAGCAGTTCTTC.

The chain uses TRBV5-1 and TRBJ1-4; D may be TRBD1 (6 bases). The CDR3 runs 14 residues. The V end was cut by 7 bases, the J end by 8 bases, with 18 bases between. The V gene's germline CDR1 is SGHRS and CDR2 YFSETQ. CDR3 nucleotides: TGCGCCAGCCGAGACAGGAACTTGGGGGAAAAACTGTTTTTT. Its protein product is CASRDRNLGEKLFF.

This chain connects TRBV19 to TRBJ1-4, with 11 bases matching TRBD1. CDR1 LNHDA and CDR2 SQIVND come from the germline V gene (reference sequence). After removal of 8 bases from V and 7 bases from J, the junction contained 0 bases not matched to a gene. This CDR3 is 12 amino acids long. Written as DNA, the CDR3 is TGTGCCAGTGGGACAGGGGGTGAAAAACTGTTTTTT. It specifies CASGTGGEKLFF.

The chain is built from TRBV7-2 and TRBJ2-3; perhaps TRBD2 as D (7 bases). V was clipped by 5 bases and J by 4 bases, with 13 bases between them. The CDR3 runs 14 residues. Germline CDR1 reads SGHTA; CDR2 reads FQGNSA. CDR3: CASSLGRGPDTQYF. The CDR3 nucleotides read TGTGCCAGCAGCCTGGGGCGGGGGCCAGATACGCAGTATTTT.

This clone was found a few times. This chain joins TRBV29-1 and TRBJ1-1; the D gene is possibly TRBD1 (5 bases). Between the trimmed V and J ends, which lost 6 bases and 4 bases, there was a span of 15 bases. Germline-derived CDR1 and CDR2 are SQVTM and ANQGSEA. CDR3 length equals 13 residues. CDR3 region: CSVRQNRGTEAFF. CDR3 DNA sequence: TGCAGCGTCCGACAGAACCGAGGCACTGAAGCTTTCTTT.

The CDR3 nucleotides read TGTGCCAGCAGCCTCACAGGGGGGAGCACTGAAGCTTTCTTT. Its protein product is CASSLTGGSTEAFF. V usage is TRBV3-1 (or the pseudogene TRBV3-2) and J usage is TRBJ1-1; TRBD1 agrees at 8 bases. Trimming at V came to 4 bases and at J to 4 bases, leaving 5 bases not matched to a gene. CDR3 length equals 14 residues. Germline V CDR1 and CDR2: LGHDT, YNNKEL (reference sequence).

This chain uses TRBV24-1 with TRBJ2-5, with TRBD1 identical over 7 bases. The length of the CDR3 is 17 residues. Germline assignment: CDR1 KGHDR and CDR2 SFDVKD. J gave up 5 bases and V 0 bases, and 11 bases lay outside the gene matches. CDR3 DNA sequence: TGTGCCACCAGTGATTTGCATGCTGACAGGGAAGAGGAGACCCAGTACTTC. Its translation is CATSDLHADREEETQYF.

The chain uses TRBV10-3 and TRBJ1-5, with 8 bases that match TRBD1. The trim removed 3 bases at V and 5 bases at J, leaving 3 bases unmatched. The CDR3 consists of 14 residues. Germline V CDR1 and CDR2: ENHRY, SYGVKD. The CDR3: CAISDRGQDQPQHF. DNA for the CDR3: TGTGCCATCAGTGACAGGGGGCAGGATCAGCCCCAGCATTTT.

J is TRBJ2-5 and V is TRBV5-1, with 8 bases that match TRBD2. The V segment lost 4 bases and the J segment 2 bases; nucleotides outside the gene matches: 10. This CDR3 is built from 16 residues. Per the germline V gene, CDR1 is SGHRS and CDR2 is YFSETQ. The CDR3 DNA reads TGCGCCAGCAGCCCGGGGGGGTTAACCTCGCAAGAGACCCAGTACTTC. It yields the protein CASSPGGLTSQETQYF.

This chain's CDR3 is CASSYINREGFNGYTF. The CDR3 nucleotides read TGTGCCAGCAGTTACATCAACAGGGAGGGCTTCAATGGCTACACCTTC. The J gene is TRBJ1-2, the V gene TRBV27, with D possibly being TRBD1 (6 bases). The V end lost 4 bases, the J end lost 6 bases, and 21 bases lay between the germline ends. This CDR3 is built from 16 residues. Germline values: CDR1 MNHEY, CDR2 SMNVEV (reference sequence).

CDR3 loop: CASSLFQGTQPQHF. For the CDR3, the DNA is TGTGCCAGCAGTTTATTCCAGGGAACTCAGCCCCAGCATTTT. The V call is TRBV27, the J call TRBJ1-5, with TRBD1 as a possible D gene (5 bases). The germline CDR1 and CDR2 sequences are MNHEY and SMNVEV (reference sequence). V was pared by 1 base and J by 6 bases, with 10 bases between. The CDR3 has 14 amino acids.

The chain employs TRBV9 and TRBJ2-7, with 8 bases identical to TRBD2. Germline V CDR1 and CDR2: SGDLS, YYNGEE. This CDR3 spans 16 amino acids. V lost 3 bases, J lost 3 bases, and 11 bases stayed unmatched. This CDR3 is CASSERSTGGFYEQYF. The CDR3 DNA reads TGTGCCAGCAGCGAGCGCTCCACGGGAGGGTTCTACGAGCAGTACTTC.

The chain combines TRBV7-9 with TRBJ1-1; D possibly corresponds to TRBD1 (5 bases). The CDR3 runs 15 residues. Per germline, CDR1 SEHNR and CDR2 FQNEAQ (reference sequence). V gave up 0 bases and J gave up 3 bases, with 11 bases separating them. The CDR3 nucleotides are TGTGCCAGCAGCTTAGCCGCCAGGGCCGACACTGAAGCTTTCTTT. It codes for CASSLAARADTEAFF.

The rearrangement joins TRBV7-8 to TRBJ2-3; 13 bases are a match to TRBD2. CDR1 and CDR2 from the germline V gene are SGHVS and FQNEAQ. The V segment lost 3 bases and the J segment 8 bases; nucleotides outside the gene matches: 5. CDR3 length: 15 residues. The CDR3 bases are TGTGCCAGCAGCTTGACTAGCGGGGGGTCCCTTACGCAGTATTTT. Its protein product is CASSLTSGGSLTQYF.